The 29 T cell receptor beta chains below were found in one sample sequenced in a study of CD8+CD57+ T cells in acquired aplastic anemia. By flow cytometry, patients selected for sequencing had shown an expansion of CD8+CD57+ cells. CDR3 and TCR beta VDJ profiling relied on a genomic DNA template. One entry per CDR3 protein results from TCRdb running MiXCR on the reads. The sample has 120,000 or so distinct CDR3 sequences, about 40% seen once. Sequenced input: sorted CD4+, CD8+, or CD8+CD57+ T cells (not recorded which) from PBMCs. The receptor source for this set is a human donor with aplastic anemia.

Many counts were recorded for this clonotype. Given a much more abundant clone one base away, this may be a read error. The chain joins TRBV19 to TRBJ2-3; a weak D match, TRBD1 (5 bases). Germline-derived CDR1 and CDR2 are LNHDA and SQIVND (reference sequence). The CDR3 loop spans 14 amino acids. The DNA of the CDR3 is TGTGCCAGTAGGCCCGGACGTAGCACAGGTACGCAGTATTTT. It specifies CASRPGRSTGTQYF.

This clonotype was counted ten times or more. In DNA, the CDR3 is TGTGCCAGCAGCCATCAAAAGGGGGAGGTAGGCAATGAGCAGTTCTTC. Protein product: CASSHQKGEVGNEQFF. The chain couples TRBV7-9 to TRBJ2-1; D may be TRBD1 or TRBD2 (6 bases each). Trimming cost V 5 bases and J 6 bases, with 20 bases left between them. The CDR3 loop spans 16 amino acids. Germline CDR1 SEHNR, CDR2 FQNEAQ (reference sequence).

This clonotype occurred many times. The chain joins TRBV7-2 to TRBJ1-1; no definite D call. Germline-derived CDR1 and CDR2 are SGHTA and FQGNSA. The CDR3 contains 16 residues. The ends were cut back, 5 bases at V and 1 base at J, with 17 bases in the middle. For the CDR3, the DNA is TGTGCCAGCAGCCCCAGTTTCTTCGGCAGGAACACTGAAGCTTTCTTT. It translates to CASSPSFFGRNTEAFF.

This clonotype was picked up many times. The CDR3 sequence is CSASGGYGGRGYTF. The CDR3 DNA reads TGCAGTGCTAGCGGCGGGTACGGCGGTCGGGGCTACACCTTC. The V call is TRBV20-1, the J call TRBJ1-2; D remains unclear. The length of the CDR3 is 14 residues. In germline, CDR1 is DFQATT, CDR2 SNEGSKA (reference sequence). Trimming took 3 bases from V and 8 from J, leaving 19 bases between them.

A few counts support this clonotype. The V and J genes are TRBV7-2 and TRBJ2-6, with no clear D. In germline, CDR1 is SGHTA, CDR2 FQGNSA. Trimming took 0 bases from V and 2 from J, leaving 5 bases between them. CDR3 length: 15 residues. The CDR3, as DNA: TGTGCCAGCAGCTTAGCTAGGGCTGGGGCCAACGTCCTGACTTTC. This sequence encodes CASSLARAGANVLTF.

This clonotype appeared a few times. V gene TRBV2 combines with J gene TRBJ1-1, with 8 positions matching TRBD1. The CDR3 runs to 16 residues. Germline lookup yields CDR1 SNHLY and CDR2 FYNNEI. V was clipped by 2 bases and J by 11 bases; unmatched bases: 16. The CDR3 bases are TGTGCCAGCAGTGAAAACCCAGGGGGCGGTTTTTTTATGGCTTTCTTT. Protein: CASSENPGGGFFMAFF.

The chain's CDR3 is CSALPGQGGEQYF. The CDR3 nucleotides are TGCAGTGCACTACCGGGACAGGGCGGCGAGCAGTACTTC. This chain joins TRBV20-1 and TRBJ2-7; 9 bases fit TRBD1. The CDR3 length is 13 residues. The germline gives CDR1 DFQATT, CDR2 SNEGSKA (reference sequence). After removal of 6 bases from V and 6 bases from J, the junction contained 9 bases not matched to a gene.

This rearrangement joins TRBV9 to TRBJ1-3, with D unresolved. This CDR3 spans 13 amino acids. Per the germline V gene, CDR1 is SGDLS and CDR2 is YYNGEE. Deletions cut 10 bases from V and 4 bases from J, with 15 bases between. This CDR3 reads CARPGSKGNTIYF. The CDR3 bases are TGTGCCCGCCCGGGATCGAAAGGAAACACCATATATTTT.

This clonotype was observed a few times. Just one base apart from a much larger clone, this may be a read error. This sequence joins TRBV6-1 and TRBJ1-2; 7 positions match TRBD1. Germline assignment: CDR1 MNHNS and CDR2 SASEGT. The CDR3 extends over 15 amino acids. The CDR3 here is CARSPTGQIGYGYTF. In DNA form, the CDR3 reads TGTGCCCGCAGCCCTACGGGACAGATTGGCTATGGCTACACCTTC.

This clonotype was observed at least ten times. This chain connects TRBV5-6 to TRBJ2-3, with TRBD2 matching over 11 bases. Germline CDR1 and CDR2: SGHDT and YYEEEE. J was trimmed by 0 bases and V by 0 bases; bases with no gene match: 6. This CDR3 contains 18 residues. The CDR3 nucleotides are TGTGCCAGCAGCTTGGCGGGACTAGCGGTCATTAGCACAGATACGCAGTATTTT. This codes for CASSLAGLAVISTDTQYF.

This clonotype was seen ten or more times. The chain employs TRBV19 and TRBJ1-1; the D is unclear. The CDR3 runs to 13 residues. The V end lost 7 bases, the J end lost 1 base, and 10 bases lay between the germline ends. Germline V gene data show CDR1 as LNHDA and CDR2 as SQIVND (reference sequence). The CDR3 region is CASIRRENTEAFF. The CDR3 DNA is TGTGCCAGTATCCGGAGGGAGAACACTGAAGCTTTCTTT.

This clonotype was counted at least ten times. The rearrangement joins TRBV6-1 to TRBJ1-1; unclear D gene. This CDR3 has 14 residues. Germline V CDR1 and CDR2: MNHNS, SASEGT. Trimming removed 7 bases from V and 0 bases from J, with 12 bases in between. The CDR3 spells CASNRDLLNTEAFF. The DNA for the CDR3 is TGTGCCAGCAATAGAGATCTCCTGAACACTGAAGCTTTCTTT.

This clonotype occurred many times. This chain links TRBV5-1 with TRBJ1-5; no clear D gene. V shed 2 bases and J shed 3 bases, with 6 bases lying between them. Per the germline V gene, CDR1 is SGHRS and CDR2 is YFSETQ. This CDR3 has 13 amino acids. CDR3 loop: CASSLEVNQPQHF. The CDR3 nucleotides are TGCGCCAGCAGCTTAGAGGTCAATCAGCCCCAGCATTTT. The complete variable domain, with remaining parts taken from reference TRBV5-1 and TRBJ1-5, reads KAGVTQTPRYLIKTRGQQVTLSCSPISGHRSVSWYQQTPGQGLQFLFEYFSETQRNKGNFPGRFSGRQFSNSRSEMNVSTLELGDSALYLCASSLEVNQPQHFGDGTRLSIL.

The sample holds many counts of this clonotype. This sequence joins TRBV20-1 and TRBJ2-5; no reliable D call. Trimming left V 4 bases short and J 0 bases short, with 9 bases between. Per the germline V gene, CDR1 is DFQATT and CDR2 is SNEGSKA (reference sequence). The CDR3 has 13 residues. Here the CDR3 reads CSAIGVNQETQYF. As DNA, the CDR3 is TGCAGTGCTATTGGTGTAAACCAAGAGACCCAGTACTTC.

This CDR3 is CSVDRGDSGYETQYF. The CDR3 DNA reads TGCAGCGTTGACCGAGGGGATAGCGGGTATGAGACCCAGTACTTC. V usage is TRBV29-1 and J usage is TRBJ2-5; TRBD2 matches at 7 bases. The ends lost 3 bases at V and 5 bases at J; junction bases unmatched: 12. The V gene's germline CDR1 is SQVTM and CDR2 ANQGSEA. This CDR3 is 15 amino acids long.

On this clonotype itself: One end of the junction varies from germline; a read error may be responsible. V usage is TRBV4-2 and J usage is TRBJ2-1, with TRBD2 matching over 9 bases. The CDR3 consists of 18 residues. Germline V gives CDR1 LGHNA, CDR2 YNFKEQ. CDR3 sequence (DNA): TGTGCCAGCAGCCGAGGTGGCGGGGGGGCCCTCCCCTACAGTGAGCAGTTCTTC. Protein product: CASSRGGGGALPYSEQFF.

This clonotype was seen many times. V gene TRBV20-1 combines with J gene TRBJ1-6, with D perhaps TRBD1 (5 bases). The CDR3 spans 15 residues. V was cut by 6 bases and J by 5 bases, with 17 bases left in between. From germline, CDR1 is DFQATT and CDR2 SNEGSKA (reference sequence). The DNA for the CDR3 is TGCAGTGCCCCTCGGAGGGGAGTAAATAATTCACCCCTCCACTTT. It translates to CSAPRRGVNNSPLHF.

Ten or more counts support this clonotype. The chain carries TRBV5-1 and TRBJ2-2; 7 bases fit TRBD1. CDR3 length: 15 amino acids. CDR1 and CDR2 (germline): SGHRS, YFSETQ. Trimming at V came to 2 bases and at J to 7 bases, leaving 8 bases not matched to a gene. The CDR3, as DNA: TGCGCCAGCAGCTTCTTTGACAGGGAAGGCGGGGAGCTGTTTTTT. This sequence encodes CASSFFDREGGELFF.

This clonotype was seen ten or more times. The chain has TRBV20-1 and TRBJ2-4, with D tentatively TRBD1 (7 bases). The germline gives CDR1 DFQATT, CDR2 SNEGSKA (reference sequence). The germline V and J ends were trimmed by 3 bases and 7 bases, with 16 bases remaining between them. This CDR3 spans 14 amino acids. CDR3: CSASVQGRFNIQYF. The CDR3 bases are TGCAGTGCTAGCGTACAGGGGAGGTTCAACATTCAGTACTTC.

V gene TRBV20-1 combines with J gene TRBJ2-5; the match to TRBD2 covers 10 bases. The germline V gene encodes CDR1 DFQATT and CDR2 SNEGSKA (reference sequence). V trimming: 2 bases; J trimming: 1 base; junction bases outside the gene matches: 4. CDR3 length: 15 residues. Here the CDR3 DNA reads TGCAGTGCTAGATATGCTAGCGGGGGCCAAGAGACCCAGTACTTC. Its translation is CSARYASGGQETQYF.

The chain joins TRBV19 to TRBJ2-7; maybe TRBD2 (5 bases). This CDR3 has 10 residues. Trimming took 6 bases from V and 7 from J, leaving 7 bases between them. Germline V CDR1 and CDR2: LNHDA, SQIVND (reference sequence). DNA for the CDR3: TGTGCCAGTAGAGGCGGGGAGCAGTACTTC. It yields the protein CASRGGEQYF. Full variable domain (missing parts from reference TRBV19 and TRBJ2-7): DGGITQSPKYLFRKEGQNVTLSCEQNLNHDAMYWYRQDPGQGLRLIYYSQIVNDFQKGDIAEGYSVSREKKESFPLTVTSAQKNPTAFYLCASRGGEQYFGPGTRLTVT.

This clonotype occurred many times. V and J are TRBV7-9 and TRBJ2-3; TRBD2 aligns across 10 bases. Trimming took 5 bases from V and 3 from J; bases not matched to a gene: 5. This CDR3 comprises 15 residues. Germline V gene data show CDR1 as SEHNR and CDR2 as FQNEAQ (reference sequence). The CDR3 DNA follows: TGTGCCAGCAGCCTGAGCGGGGGGGCGACAGATACGCAGTATTTT. This gives the protein CASSLSGGATDTQYF.

This sequence joins TRBV19 and TRBJ1-1; D unresolved. CDR1 and CDR2 from the germline V gene are LNHDA and SQIVND (reference sequence). This CDR3 region has 11 residues. The ends were cut back, 7 bases at V and 8 bases at J, with 11 bases in the middle. The CDR3, as DNA: TGTGCCAGTACCGCATATCCGGAAGCTTTCTTT. It translates to CASTAYPEAFF.

V and J are TRBV20-1 and TRBJ1-6; D is unclear. The CDR3 covers 14 residues. Trimming took off 0 bases at V and 10 bases at J, with 13 bases between the two ends. CDR1 and CDR2 (germline): DFQATT, SNEGSKA (reference sequence). The CDR3 loop reads CSARDRVSSSPLHF. Here the CDR3 DNA reads TGCAGTGCTAGAGATCGGGTCAGTAGCTCACCCCTCCACTTT.

This chain joins TRBV11-1 and TRBJ1-5, with 7 bases lining up with TRBD1. V trimming: 5 bases; J trimming: 0 bases; junction bases outside the gene matches: 7. The length of the CDR3 is 16 residues. Germline V lookup: CDR1 SGHAT, CDR2 FQDESV (reference sequence). For the CDR3, the DNA is TGTGCCAGCAGCCGTGAGCAGGGGGGTAGCAATCAGCCCCAGCATTTT. As protein: CASSREQGGSNQPQHF. The full variable domain, rest sourced from reference TRBV11-1 and TRBJ1-5, is EAEVAQSPRYKITEKSQAVAFWCDPISGHATLYWYRQILGQGPELLVQFQDESVVDDSQLPKDRFSAERLKGVDSTLKIQPAELGDSAMYLCASSREQGGSNQPQHFGDGTRLSIL.

In its sample, this clonotype was seen many times. V gene TRBV10-3 combines with J gene TRBJ2-3; 10 nucleotides align to TRBD2. The length of the CDR3 is 16 residues. V was clipped by 6 bases and J by 4 bases; unmatched bases: 10. Germline V gives CDR1 ENHRY, CDR2 SYGVKD. The CDR3 bases are TGTGCCATCAGAGGGGCCTTAGCGGGGGGACCAGATACGCAGTATTTT. It encodes CAIRGALAGGPDTQYF.

This clonotype has a count of ten or more. This chain connects TRBV7-6 to TRBJ1-4, with 11 bases identical to TRBD1. CDR1 is SGHVS, CDR2 FNYEAQ, per germline. This CDR3 contains 14 residues. J gave up 7 bases and V 5 bases, and 3 bases lay outside the gene matches. Written as DNA, the CDR3 is TGTGCCAGCAGCAAGGGACAGGGGGGTGAAAAACTGTTTTTT. Its translation: CASSKGQGGEKLFF.

J is TRBJ1-1 and V is TRBV2, with D perhaps matching TRBD1 (5 bases). V gave up 4 bases and J gave up 3 bases, with 9 bases separating them. Per germline, CDR1 SNHLY and CDR2 FYNNEI. The CDR3 runs 13 residues. CDR3 coding DNA: TGTGCCAGCAGTGTCCCGGGGCACACTGAAGCTTTCTTT. This translates into CASSVPGHTEAFF. Full variable domain (outside the CDR3, taken from reference TRBV2 and TRBJ1-1): EPEVTQTPSHQVTQMGQEVILRCVPISNHLYFYWYRQILGQKVEFLVSFYNNEISEKSEIFDDQFSVERPDGSNFTLKIRSTKLEDSAMYFCASSVPGHTEAFFGQGTRLTVV.

The sample holds a few counts of this clonotype. V is TRBV6-1 and J is TRBJ2-1; D remains ambiguous. Germline V gene data show CDR1 as MNHNS and CDR2 as SASEGT. CDR3 size: 13 residues. V was trimmed by 8 bases and J by 0 bases, leaving 8 bases between them. The CDR3 protein is CASASFSYNEQFF. As DNA, the CDR3 is TGTGCCAGCGCATCCTTCTCCTACAATGAGCAGTTCTTC.